The next 25 T cell receptor beta chains were all read from a single sample in a study of T cells in Graves' hyperthyroidism and ophthalmopathy. Researchers amplified the TCR beta CDR3 regions from RNA transcripts. HTBI primers were used for first-round RT-PCR of the TCR CDR3. TCRdb re-called the multiplex PCR reads with MiXCR, one entry per CDR3 protein. The sample carries about 58,000 distinct CDR3 sequences, about 49% recorded once. The material sequenced was blood. The receptors come from a woman in her thirties with Graves' ophthalmopathy.

This clonotype was seen repeatedly, ten times or more. The chain has TRBV9 and TRBJ1-1, with a possible D match to TRBD1 (5 bases). The CDR3 consists of 16 residues. CDR1 and CDR2 (germline): SGDLS, YYNGEE. The V and J ends lost 0 bases and 3 bases respectively, with 15 bases between them. DNA of the CDR3: TGTGCCAGCAGCGTAGCAGACAGACCATGGCACACTGAAGCTTTCTTT. This gives the protein CASSVADRPWHTEAFF.

The table lists this clonotype with many counts. This chain uses TRBV18 with TRBJ1-6; 7 nucleotides line up with TRBD1. CDR3 length equals 16 residues. Germline V gives CDR1 KGHSH, CDR2 LQKENI. The ends lost 1 base at V and 6 bases at J; junction bases unmatched: 6. This CDR3 reads CASSPLWTGPNSPLHF. CDR3 nucleotides: TGTGCCAGCTCACCACTCTGGACAGGTCCTAATTCACCCCTCCACTTT.

At least ten counts were recorded for this clonotype. Written as DNA, the CDR3 is TGTGCCAGCAGCTTAGCGGCTCCCGGCTACAATGAGCAGTTCTTC. This translates into CASSLAAPGYNEQFF. The genes are TRBV7-2 and TRBJ2-1; unclear D gene. CDR3 size: 15 residues. Trimming stripped 0 bases from V and 3 bases from J, with 9 bases between. Germline CDR1 reads SGHTA; CDR2 reads FQGNSA. The whole variable domain, filled in from reference TRBV7-2 and TRBJ2-1, reads GAGVSQSPSNKVTEKGKDVELRCDPISGHTALYWYRQSLGQGLEFLIYFQGNSAPDKSGLPSDRFSAERTGGSVSTLTIQRTQQEDSAVYLCASSLAAPGYNEQFFGPGTRLTVL.

To note about this clonotype: This may arise from a read error, as a much more abundant clone is one base away. The gene calls are TRBV4-1 and TRBJ1-4, with 8 bases matching TRBD1. The CDR3 has 16 amino acids. Per germline, CDR1 MGHRA and CDR2 YSYEKL. The CDR3 DNA is TGCGCCAGCAGCAGTCCGACAGGGGCAACTAATGAAAAACTGTCTTTT. It translates to CASSSPTGATNEKLSF.

The chain employs TRBV9 and TRBJ1-3; a weak D match, TRBD1 (5 bases). The CDR3 runs to 17 residues. The germline gives CDR1 SGDLS, CDR2 YYNGEE. Trimming left V 5 bases short and J 8 bases short, with 26 bases between. CDR3 nucleotides: TGTGCCAGCAGGGCCGGGACGGCAGCTAACTATGGCTACACCATATATTTT. The encoded protein is CASRAGTAANYGYTIYF.

The table lists this clonotype with many counts. The genes are TRBV25-1 and TRBJ2-5; D perhaps matches TRBD2 (5 bases). The CDR3 totals 14 residues. Trimming left V 4 bases short and J 2 bases short, with 11 bases between. Germline CDR1 and CDR2: MGHDK and SYGVNS. CDR3 nucleotide sequence: TGTGCCAGCAGTGTGGCCGGGGTACAAGAGACCCAGTACTTC. This codes for CASSVAGVQETQYF.

For this clonotype: A much larger clone lies one base from this, so it may be a read error. The chain employs TRBV7-9 and TRBJ1-2; 8 nucleotides agree with TRBD1. This CDR3 spans 15 amino acids. The trim removed 5 bases at V and 12 bases at J, leaving 17 bases unmatched. Germline V gene lookup returns CDR1 SEHNR and CDR2 FQNEAQ (reference sequence). The CDR3 bases are TGTGCCAGCAGCCAAGATCAGGGGGCGGACTATAGCCACACCTTC. Its translation is CASSQDQGADYSHTF.

In regard to this clonotype: A single base separates this from a much larger clone, so it may be a read error. The CDR3 sequence: CAWSVVAGTQYF. The CDR3 nucleotides are TGTGCCTGGAGTGTCGTAGCGGGAACGCAGTATTTT. J is TRBJ2-3 and V is TRBV30, with 8 bases matching TRBD2. The V gene's germline CDR1 is GTSNPN and CDR2 SVGIG (reference sequence). The J segment lost 9 bases and the V segment lost 0 bases, leaving 2 bases of the junction unmatched. The CDR3 runs 12 residues.

This clonotype is medium-sized (0.01 to 0.1%) in the sample. The chain is built from TRBV19 and TRBJ2-1, with a weak D call TRBD1 (5 bases). The CDR3 has 12 amino acids. CDR1 and CDR2 (germline): LNHDA, SQIVND (reference sequence). With 5 bases removed from V and 6 bases from J, the gap between germline ends came to 8 bases. CDR3 loop: CASSVRGNEQFF. The DNA for the CDR3 is TGTGCCAGTAGTGTTAGGGGCAATGAGCAGTTCTTC.

V gene TRBV7-2 combines with J gene TRBJ1-2; D is unclear. This CDR3 is built from 13 residues. Trimming took off 5 bases at V and 12 bases at J, with 19 bases between the two ends. The germline gives CDR1 SGHTA, CDR2 FQGNSA. Here the CDR3 reads CASSQDGRLGHTF. CDR3 coding DNA: TGTGCCAGCAGCCAAGATGGGCGGCTGGGCCACACCTTC.

For this clonotype: The junction shows a germline mismatch at one end, possibly a read error. This chain links TRBV29-1 with TRBJ2-7; the D gene is possibly TRBD1 (6 bases). CDR3 length equals 13 residues. The germline V gene has CDR1 SQVTM and CDR2 ANQGSEA. CDR3: CSAGTSLNYERYF. Here the CDR3 DNA reads TGCAGCGCCGGGACATCCCTTAACTACGAGCGGTACTTC.

This clonotype was seen a handful of times. The CDR3 DNA is TGTGCCATCAGTGAGTACCAGGATTCACCCCTCCACTTT. Translating gives CAISEYQDSPLHF. The J gene is TRBJ1-6, the V gene TRBV10-3; D ambiguous. Germline CDR1 is ENHRY and CDR2 is SYGVKD. With 1 base removed from V and 8 bases from J, the gap between germline ends came to 6 bases. The CDR3 has 13 amino acids.

The V call is TRBV7-9, the J call TRBJ1-4; TRBD1 might be the D (6 bases). This CDR3 is 14 amino acids long. The V end was cut by 5 bases, the J end by 6 bases, with 13 bases between. Germline CDR1 SEHNR, CDR2 FQNEAQ (reference sequence). CDR3 sequence (DNA): TGTGCCAGCAGCGAAGCAGGGGATCATGAAAAACTGTTTTTT. Translated: CASSEAGDHEKLFF. Combining the CDR3 with reference TRBV7-9 and TRBJ1-4 gives the whole variable domain DTGVSQNPRHKITKRGQNVTFRCDPISEHNRLYWYRQTLGQGPEFLTYFQNEAQLEKSRLLSDRFSAERPKGSFSTLEIQRTEQGDSAMYLCASSEAGDHEKLFFGSGTQLSVL.

Concerning this clonotype itself: The junction does not match germline at one end; this may be a read error. This chain uses TRBV6-5 with TRBJ1-3; D call uncertain. Germline CDR1 MNHEY, CDR2 SVGAGI. This CDR3 is 13 amino acids long. The CDR3 loop is CASRRGSGDTIYF. CDR3 coding DNA: TGTGCCAGCAGACGAGGGAGTGGAGACACCATATATTTT.

The chain employs TRBV7-4 and TRBJ2-3; 13 bases map to TRBD2. Germline trimming cut 4 bases from V and 2 bases from J; bases unmatched to any gene: 3. There are 16 residues in the CDR3. Germline V gene sequence: CDR1 SGHVT, CDR2 SQSDAQ. CDR3 nucleotides: TGTGCCAGCAGCTCGGGACTAGCGGGAACCACAGATACGCAGTATTTT. Amino acid sequence: CASSSGLAGTTDTQYF.

This clonotype was observed at least ten times. The V and J genes are TRBV12-3 or TRBV12-4 and TRBJ2-1, with TRBD2 matching 7 bases. The ends lost 5 bases at V and 0 bases at J; junction bases unmatched: 4. The CDR3 is 15 amino acids. The CDR3 sequence: CASSLQRDSYNEQFF. Written as DNA, the CDR3 is TGTGCCAGCAGTCTTCAGCGGGACTCCTACAATGAGCAGTTCTTC.

The DNA of the CDR3 is TGCAGTGCCCACCCCTTAGCGGGAGGATACGAGCAGTACTTC. This encodes CSAHPLAGGYEQYF. The V gene is TRBV20-1, the J gene TRBJ2-7; 10 positions match TRBD2. This CDR3 spans 14 amino acids. Germline V CDR1 and CDR2: DFQATT, SNEGSKA (reference sequence). V lost 6 bases, J lost 4 bases, and 9 bases stayed unmatched.

In its sample, this clonotype was seen many times. The chain is built from TRBV4-2 and TRBJ1-5; D is possibly TRBD1 (5 bases). Germline V gene lookup returns CDR1 LGHNA and CDR2 YNFKEQ. Trimming cost V 5 bases and J 2 bases, with 13 bases left between them. The CDR3 is 15 amino acids. Here the CDR3 reads CASSYEGYGNQPQHF. Written as DNA, the CDR3 is TGTGCCAGCAGCTATGAGGGGTACGGCAATCAGCCCCAGCATTTT.

This clonotype was picked up many times. The gene calls are TRBV20-1 and TRBJ2-1; 11 bases map to TRBD1. After removal of 0 bases from V and 9 bases from J, the junction contained 10 bases not matched to a gene. Germline CDR1 reads DFQATT; CDR2 reads SNEGSKA (reference sequence). CDR3 length: 16 residues. This chain's CDR3 is CSAREGTGGGYGEQFF. CDR3 DNA sequence: TGCAGTGCTAGAGAAGGGACAGGGGGAGGTTATGGTGAGCAGTTCTTC.

This clonotype was detected ten times or more. The V gene is TRBV4-2, the J gene TRBJ2-6; 12 positions agree with TRBD1. Germline V gene data show CDR1 as LGHNA and CDR2 as YNFKEQ. V was clipped by 0 bases and J by 11 bases; unmatched bases: 8. The CDR3 spans 17 residues. In nucleotides, the CDR3 is TGTGCCAGCAGCCAAGAACCGGGACAGGGGGCGTTCGACGTCCTGACTTTC. It yields the protein CASSQEPGQGAFDVLTF.

The gene calls are TRBV7-2 and TRBJ2-1, with 9 bases fitting TRBD1. CDR1 is SGHTA, CDR2 FQGNSA, per germline. The CDR3 sequence is 13 residues long. Trimming took 5 bases from V and 11 from J; bases not matched to a gene: 7. CDR3 nucleotide sequence: TGTGCCAGCAGCCTGCCGACAGGGGGTAAGCAGTTCTTC. Amino acid sequence: CASSLPTGGKQFF.

Note on this clonotype: Germline and junction disagree at one end, which may indicate a read error. This chain joins TRBV20-1 and TRBJ1-4; 7 bases fit TRBD1. This CDR3 comprises 14 residues. Per germline, CDR1 DFQATT and CDR2 SNEGSKA (reference sequence). CDR3 bases: TGCAGTGCTCCGACTGGGACAGCAACTGAAGAACTGTTTTTT. Amino acids: CSAPTGTATEELFF.

This clonotype has ten or more counts. This chain connects TRBV20-1 to TRBJ1-1; D is perhaps TRBD1 (5 bases). V was trimmed by 2 bases and J by 6 bases, leaving 10 bases between them. The CDR3 sequence is 12 residues long. Germline-derived CDR1 and CDR2 are DFQATT and SNEGSKA (reference sequence). CDR3 loop: CSARSGIAEAFF. CDR3 bases: TGCAGTGCTAGATCAGGGATTGCTGAAGCTTTCTTT.

The table lists this clonotype with many counts. V is TRBV7-9 and J is TRBJ2-7; D remains ambiguous. CDR1 and CDR2 (germline): SEHNR, FQNEAQ (reference sequence). CDR3 length equals 13 residues. V was clipped by 2 bases and J by 2 bases, with 7 bases between them. The CDR3 DNA sequence: TGTGCCAGCAGCTTAACCACAACCTACGAGCAGTACTTC. This sequence encodes CASSLTTTYEQYF.

The CDR3 is CSARKDKVAGVNEQYF. The CDR3 DNA reads as TGCAGTGCTAGGAAAGATAAGGTAGCGGGAGTTAACGAGCAGTACTTC. The chain joins TRBV20-1 to TRBJ2-7; 9 positions match TRBD2. The junction had 14 bases not matched to a gene; V was cut back by 3 bases and J by 5 bases. Germline CDR1 reads DFQATT; CDR2 reads SNEGSKA (reference sequence). This CDR3 comprises 16 residues.